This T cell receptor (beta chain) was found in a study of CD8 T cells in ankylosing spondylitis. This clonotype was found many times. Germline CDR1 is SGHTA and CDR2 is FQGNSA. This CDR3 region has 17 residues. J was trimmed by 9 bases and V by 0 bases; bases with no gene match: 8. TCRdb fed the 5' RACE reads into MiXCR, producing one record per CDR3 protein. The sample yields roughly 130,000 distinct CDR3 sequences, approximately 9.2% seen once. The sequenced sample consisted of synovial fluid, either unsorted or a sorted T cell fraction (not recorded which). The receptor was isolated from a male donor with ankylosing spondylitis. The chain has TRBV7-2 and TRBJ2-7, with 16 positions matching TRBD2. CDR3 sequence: CASSLAGTSGRAGGQYF. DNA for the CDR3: TGTGCCAGCAGCTTAGCTGGGACTAGCGGGAGGGCCGGAGGGCAGTACTTC.